These T cell receptor beta chains were read from a single sample in a study of shared clonotypes between healthy human individuals. The protocol was immunoSEQ multiplex PCR, while the TCRdb copy is restricted to in-frame clones and leaves out a portion. The sample holds about 590,000 clones, 95% to 96% seen once. The source material was naive CD8+ T cells sorted from blood. The source of these receptors is a woman in her 30s in good health. Both conserved end residues are part of each CDR3. The order of the fields is V gene, D gene, J gene, clone size, CDR3 DNA, CDR3 protein. D genes are given only for firm matches. The listing skips clone size in some rows; elsewhere it reads once, few, many or a size class.

v_call: TRBV10-2; d_call: NA; j_call: TRBJ2-5; clone_size: NA; cdr3_nt: TGCGCCAGCCGACCCGACAGCCAAGAGACCCAGTACTTC; cdr3_aa: CASRPDSQETQYF
v_call: TRBV4-1; d_call: NA; j_call: TRBJ2-1; clone_size: NA; cdr3_nt: TGCGCCAGCAGCCCAGAGGAGGGCCCCTCCTACAATGAGCAGTTCTTC; cdr3_aa: CASSPEEGPSYNEQFF
v_call: TRBV27; d_call: TRBD2; j_call: TRBJ2-7; clone_size: NA; cdr3_nt: TGTGCCAGCAGTCCTACTAGCGGGAGGACCTACGAGCAGTACTTC; cdr3_aa: CASSPTSGRTYEQYF
v_call: TRBV27; d_call: NA; j_call: TRBJ2-2; clone_size: NA; cdr3_nt: TGTGCCAGCAGTTTTGGCGGGCGGAACACCGGGGAGCTGTTTTTT; cdr3_aa: CASSFGGRNTGELFF
v_call: TRBV4-1; d_call: NA; j_call: TRBJ2-1; clone_size: NA; cdr3_nt: TGCGCCAGCAGCCGCCCTCCGGGGTATCCGGGCAATGAGCAGTTCTTC; cdr3_aa: CASSRPPGYPGNEQFF
v_call: TRBV5-6; d_call: NA; j_call: TRBJ2-7; clone_size: NA; cdr3_nt: TGTGCCAGCAGCTTGGGGCAGGGACTCTCCTACGAGCAGTACTTC; cdr3_aa: CASSLGQGLSYEQYF
v_call: TRBV27; d_call: NA; j_call: TRBJ1-1; clone_size: NA; cdr3_nt: TGTGCCAGCAGTTTATCGAACGTTGGGACTGAAGCTTTCTTT; cdr3_aa: CASSLSNVGTEAFF
v_call: TRBV6-4; d_call: TRBD1; j_call: TRBJ2-2; clone_size: NA; cdr3_nt: TGTGCCAGCAGTGACCGTTTCTGGACAGGGGGCGAAATCCATTCGGGCACCGGGGAGCTGTTTTTT; cdr3_aa: CASSDRFWTGGEIHSGTGELFF
v_call: TRBV27; d_call: NA; j_call: TRBJ1-6; clone_size: NA; cdr3_nt: TGTGCCAGCAGTTTAGTCGGGGATCATTCACCCCTCCACTTT; cdr3_aa: CASSLVGDHSPLHF
v_call: TRBV5-1; d_call: TRBD1; j_call: TRBJ2-7; clone_size: NA; cdr3_nt: TGCGCCAGCAGCGAAGAAAGGACAGGGGGGCCTAGCGAGCAGTACTTC; cdr3_aa: CASSEERTGGPSEQYF
v_call: TRBV6-1; d_call: NA; j_call: TRBJ2-2; clone_size: NA; cdr3_nt: TGTGCCAGCAGGGGAGGGGGGACCGGGGAGCTGTTTTTT; cdr3_aa: CASRGGGTGELFF
v_call: TRBV11-2; d_call: NA; j_call: TRBJ2-5; clone_size: NA; cdr3_nt: TGTGCCAGCAGCTTAGGTGGTAGGGGCCAAGAGACCCAGTACTTC; cdr3_aa: CASSLGGRGQETQYF
v_call: TRBV7-9; d_call: TRBD1; j_call: TRBJ2-7; clone_size: NA; cdr3_nt: TGTGCCAGCAGCTCCGGGACAGGGGGCCCCTACGAGCAGTACTTC; cdr3_aa: CASSSGTGGPYEQYF
v_call: TRBV7-9; d_call: NA; j_call: TRBJ1-3; clone_size: NA; cdr3_nt: TGTGCCAGCAGCTTGCTGGCCAGCGCAGGAAACACCATATATTTT; cdr3_aa: CASSLLASAGNTIYF
v_call: TRBV4-2; d_call: NA; j_call: TRBJ2-1; clone_size: NA; cdr3_nt: TGTGCCAGCAGCCAAGCAGCGAGCTCCTACAATGAGCAGTTCTTC; cdr3_aa: CASSQAASSYNEQFF
v_call: TRBV11-1; d_call: TRBD2; j_call: TRBJ2-1; clone_size: NA; cdr3_nt: TGTGCCAGCAGCTTAGACCCCCGTGTGGCGGGAGGCTACAATGAGCAGTTCTTC; cdr3_aa: CASSLDPRVAGGYNEQFF
v_call: TRBV5-6; d_call: NA; j_call: TRBJ2-7; clone_size: NA; cdr3_nt: TGTGCCAGCAGCACCCCACGGGAGAGTATGTACGAGCAGTACTTC; cdr3_aa: CASSTPRESMYEQYF
v_call: TRBV7-9; d_call: NA; j_call: TRBJ1-5; clone_size: NA; cdr3_nt: TGTGCCAGCAGCTTAGGGGGGCCTAGCAATCAGCCCCAGCATTTT; cdr3_aa: CASSLGGPSNQPQHF
v_call: TRBV28; d_call: TRBD2; j_call: TRBJ2-7; clone_size: NA; cdr3_nt: TGTGCCGTCAAGAGCGGGAGATTCTACGAGCAGTACTTC; cdr3_aa: CAVKSGRFYEQYF
v_call: TRBV5-6; d_call: NA; j_call: TRBJ2-7; clone_size: NA; cdr3_nt: TGTGCCAGCAGCTTGGCCGGCAGAAAGTACGAGCAGTACTTC; cdr3_aa: CASSLAGRKYEQYF
v_call: TRBV9; d_call: NA; j_call: TRBJ2-7; clone_size: NA; cdr3_nt: TGTGCCAGCAGCGCCAAGATGGAGGGACCGGGGACCTACGAGCAGTACTTC; cdr3_aa: CASSAKMEGPGTYEQYF
v_call: TRBV19; d_call: NA; j_call: TRBJ2-4; clone_size: NA; cdr3_nt: TGTGCCAGCCGGGCGGTCGGCCTGAACCTAGCCAAAAACATTCAGTACTTC; cdr3_aa: CASRAVGLNLAKNIQYF
v_call: TRBV29-1; d_call: NA; j_call: TRBJ2-1; clone_size: NA; cdr3_nt: TGCAGCTCGGGCGGTGAGCAGTTCTTC; cdr3_aa: CSSGGEQFF
v_call: TRBV11-2; d_call: NA; j_call: TRBJ2-2; clone_size: NA; cdr3_nt: TGTGCCAGCAGCCCTTGGTTGCGGACGAACACCGGGGAGCTGTTTTTT; cdr3_aa: CASSPWLRTNTGELFF
v_call: TRBV7-6; d_call: NA; j_call: TRBJ1-5; clone_size: NA; cdr3_nt: TGTGCCAGCAGCCGCGGTGACAGGCTCAATCAGCCCCAGCATTTT; cdr3_aa: CASSRGDRLNQPQHF
v_call: TRBV13; d_call: NA; j_call: TRBJ2-3; clone_size: NA; cdr3_nt: TGTGCCAGCAGCGGGACGTTAGAAGATACGCAGTATTTT; cdr3_aa: CASSGTLEDTQYF
v_call: TRBV5-4; d_call: TRBD2; j_call: TRBJ2-1; clone_size: NA; cdr3_nt: TGTGCCAGCAGCCCCCGGGGGCTAGCGGGAGTAGGTGAGCAGTTCTTC; cdr3_aa: CASSPRGLAGVGEQFF
v_call: TRBV7-8; d_call: NA; j_call: TRBJ2-1; clone_size: NA; cdr3_nt: TGTGCCAGCAGCTTAACGGACTACAATGAGCAGTTCTTC; cdr3_aa: CASSLTDYNEQFF
v_call: TRBV28; d_call: NA; j_call: TRBJ2-7; clone_size: NA; cdr3_nt: TGTGCCAGCAGTTCACTTTCAGGAGGGCCCTACGAGCAGTACTTC; cdr3_aa: CASSSLSGGPYEQYF
v_call: TRBV28; d_call: TRBD1; j_call: TRBJ2-7; clone_size: NA; cdr3_nt: TGTGCCAGCAGTTTTGGACAGGGTCCCTACGAGCAGTACTTC; cdr3_aa: CASSFGQGPYEQYF
v_call: TRBV13; d_call: TRBD1; j_call: TRBJ1-5; clone_size: NA; cdr3_nt: TGTGCCAGCAGTCGGACAGGGGAGGAGCCCCAGCATTTT; cdr3_aa: CASSRTGEEPQHF
v_call: TRBV5-6; d_call: TRBD2; j_call: TRBJ2-3; clone_size: NA; cdr3_nt: TGTGCCAGCAGTAGCGGGAGAGGAACAGATACGCAGTATTTT; cdr3_aa: CASSSGRGTDTQYF
v_call: TRBV29-1; d_call: NA; j_call: TRBJ2-7; clone_size: NA; cdr3_nt: TGCAGCGTTGAAGATCTTGGTACAGCACGGTACTTC; cdr3_aa: CSVEDLGTARYF
v_call: TRBV30; d_call: TRBD2; j_call: TRBJ2-1; clone_size: NA; cdr3_nt: TGTGCCTGGAGTGTACCCCCTCGACTAGCGGAGGGCTACAATGAGCAGTTCTTC; cdr3_aa: CAWSVPPRLAEGYNEQFF
v_call: TRBV2; d_call: TRBD2; j_call: TRBJ2-3; clone_size: NA; cdr3_nt: TGTGCCAGCAGTGAAGGGACTAGCGGTTACACAGATACGCAGTATTTT; cdr3_aa: CASSEGTSGYTDTQYF
v_call: TRBV27; d_call: NA; j_call: TRBJ2-5; clone_size: once; cdr3_nt: TGTGCCAGCAGTTTGGGGGCAGGGACCGAAGAGACCCAGTACTTC; cdr3_aa: CASSLGAGTEETQYF
v_call: TRBV7-9; d_call: NA; j_call: TRBJ1-1; clone_size: NA; cdr3_nt: TGTGCCAGCAGCTTAGGCCCGGGGGGGAACACTGAAGCTTTCTTT; cdr3_aa: CASSLGPGGNTEAFF
v_call: TRBV6-5; d_call: NA; j_call: TRBJ2-5; clone_size: NA; cdr3_nt: TGTGCCAGCAGTACATCCGAAGAGACCCAGTACTTC; cdr3_aa: CASSTSEETQYF
v_call: TRBV6-6; d_call: TRBD2; j_call: TRBJ2-7; clone_size: NA; cdr3_nt: TGTGCCAGCAGTGACAGCGGGAGGGCTTACGAGCAGTACTTC; cdr3_aa: CASSDSGRAYEQYF
v_call: TRBV11-1; d_call: TRBD2; j_call: TRBJ2-7; clone_size: NA; cdr3_nt: TGTGCCAGCAGCCCAGCTAGCGGGAATTACGAGCAGTACTTC; cdr3_aa: CASSPASGNYEQYF
v_call: TRBV5-4; d_call: NA; j_call: TRBJ2-2; clone_size: NA; cdr3_nt: TGTGCCAGCAGCTTGAGTGGGGGGCGAGGCTCGAACACCGGGGAGCTGTTTTTT; cdr3_aa: CASSLSGGRGSNTGELFF